The 15 T cell receptor beta chains given below trace back to one sample, sequenced in a study of OX40 agonist ivuxolimab in advanced cancers. Receptors were amplified or captured by the immunoSEQ multiplex PCR assay. The table was pulled from immuneACCESS by TCRdb, which kept in-frame rearrangements only. Such tables lose some clones; where checked, under half of the loss comes from unresolved V genes, and the rest has no known cause. The sample data list tens of thousands of clones, and almost 95% of these were observed just once. Roughly 19% of the sample lies in the top ten. This material consisted of CD4+ or CD8+ T cells sorted from blood, taken in a trial of the OX40 agonist ivuxolimab. Receptors originate from an adult with an advanced solid tumor such as melanoma, head and neck, liver or kidney cancer.

The CDR3 sequence: CASSFPGPEQYF. The CDR3 region has the DNA TGTGCCAGCAGCTTCCCAGGTCCCGAGCAGTACTTC. The chain recombines TRBV7-9 with TRBJ2-7; no definite D call. Germline V gene lookup returns CDR1 SEHNR and CDR2 FQNEAQ (reference sequence). Trimming shortened V by 3 bases and J by 6 bases, and 9 bases separated the two germline ends. The length of the CDR3 is 12 residues.

The gene calls are TRBV2 and TRBJ2-7; TRBD2 matches at 8 bases. The V and J ends lost 3 bases and 6 bases, in that order; junction bases with no gene match: 7. Germline V CDR1 and CDR2: SNHLY, FYNNEI. This CDR3 comprises 14 residues. The chain's CDR3 is CASSDSAGVPEQYF. In DNA, the CDR3 is TGTGCCAGCAGTGATTCAGCGGGAGTCCCCGAGCAGTACTTC.

This chain links TRBV5-1 with TRBJ2-1, with 7 positions matching TRBD2. CDR1 and CDR2 from the germline V gene are SGHRS and YFSETQ. V was clipped by 4 bases and J by 0 bases; unmatched bases: 7. This CDR3 has 16 amino acids. CDR3 DNA sequence: TGCGCCAGCAGCAACTCGCGGGAGTACTCCTACAATGAGCAGTTCTTC. It yields the protein CASSNSREYSYNEQFF.

The chain joins TRBV9 to TRBJ2-1; 8 bases fit TRBD2. V shed 2 bases, J shed 4 bases, and the junction held 14 bases outside the gene matches. The CDR3 extends over 18 amino acids. Germline V gives CDR1 SGDLS, CDR2 YYNGEE. CDR3 in DNA: TGTGCCAGCAGCGTGGAAACGATACTGACTAGCGAGTACAATGAGCAGTTCTTC. Translation: CASSVETILTSEYNEQFF. Full variable domain (remainder filled in from reference TRBV9 and TRBJ2-1): DSGVTQTPKHLITATGQRVTLRCSPRSGDLSVYWYQQSLDQGLQFLIQYYNGEERAKGNILERFSAQQFPDLHSELNLSSLELGDSALYFCASSVETILTSEYNEQFFGPGTRLTVL.

The chain has TRBV19 and TRBJ2-5; TRBD2 matches 11 bases. CDR3 length equals 16 residues. CDR1 is LNHDA and CDR2 is SQIVND in the germline V gene (reference sequence). Losses at the gene ends were 6 bases for V and 3 bases for J; bases not matched to a gene: 9. CDR3 amino acids: CASSLRLAGTKETQYF. The CDR3 DNA reads TGTGCCAGTAGCCTAAGACTAGCGGGAACTAAAGAGACCCAGTACTTC. The entire variable domain, with the rest obtained from reference TRBV19 and TRBJ2-5, is as follows: DGGITQSPKYLFRKEGQNVTLSCEQNLNHDAMYWYRQDPGQGLRLIYYSQIVNDFQKGDIAEGYSVSREKKESFPLTVTSAQKNPTAFYLCASSLRLAGTKETQYFGPGTRLLVL.

The rearrangement joins TRBV4-1 to TRBJ2-2, with TRBD2 matching over 7 bases. The CDR3 has 14 amino acids. Germline V gene data show CDR1 as MGHRA and CDR2 as YSYEKL. With 4 bases clipped from V and 8 bases from J, the junction kept 7 bases outside the gene matches. CDR3 coding DNA: TGCGCCAGCAGCCCTGCGGGAGTTGGAGGGGAGCTGTTTTTT. Translated: CASSPAGVGGELFF.

The chain combines TRBV30 with TRBJ2-1, with 10 bases matching TRBD2. V dropped 1 base and J dropped 7; count of bases not matched to a gene: 10. CDR1 and CDR2 from the germline V gene are GTSNPN and SVGIG (reference sequence). CDR3 length: 16 amino acids. The CDR3 DNA is TGTGCCTGGAGTGCAGGTGTTAGCGGGAGGTATAATGAGCAGTTCTTC. Its protein is CAWSAGVSGRYNEQFF. The entire variable domain, with the rest obtained from reference TRBV30 and TRBJ2-1, is as follows: SQTIHQWPATLVQPVGSPLSLECTVEGTSNPNLYWYRQAAGRGLQLLFYSVGIGQISSEVPQNLSASRPQDRQFILSSKKLLLSDSGFYLCAWSAGVSGRYNEQFFGPGTRLTVL.

This clone was seen once. The chain employs TRBV7-9 and TRBJ1-2; unclear D gene. Trimming left V 6 bases short and J 4 bases short, with 6 bases between. The CDR3 spans 11 residues. The germline gives CDR1 SEHNR, CDR2 FQNEAQ (reference sequence). In nucleotides, the CDR3 is TGTGCCAGCAGGGTGGGCTATGGCTACACCTTC. It encodes CASRVGYGYTF.

This chain uses TRBV2 with TRBJ2-1; D is ambiguous. The V gene lost 7 bases and the J gene lost 8 bases, with 9 bases spanning the gap. This CDR3 has 11 residues. CDR1 and CDR2 from the germline V gene are SNHLY and FYNNEI. Here the CDR3 DNA reads TGTGCCAGCACCCCCTATGATGAGCAGTTCTTC. Translating it yields CASTPYDEQFF.

This clone was observed a handful of times. This sequence joins TRBV4-3 and TRBJ1-5, with 7 bases aligning to TRBD1. V lost 5 bases and J lost 4; bases outside the gene matches: 11. Germline V gene lookup returns CDR1 LGHNA and CDR2 YSLEER. CDR3 length equals 16 residues. The CDR3 DNA follows: TGCGCCAGCAGCGAATCCGGGACAGACAAGAATCAGCCCCAGCATTTT. This encodes CASSESGTDKNQPQHF.

The V and J genes are TRBV9 and TRBJ1-4; the D gene is possibly TRBD1 (5 bases). This CDR3 comprises 14 residues. Germline V gene data show CDR1 as SGDLS and CDR2 as YYNGEE. The V end lost 3 bases, the J end lost 8 bases, and 14 bases lay between the germline ends. For the CDR3, the DNA is TGTGCCAGCAGCGACCCAGGGATAGTCGAAAAACTGTTTTTT. It is translated as CASSDPGIVEKLFF.

The V gene is TRBV7-9, the J gene TRBJ1-1, with 7 bases fitting TRBD1. With 5 bases clipped from V and 2 bases from J, the junction kept 5 bases outside the gene matches. Germline CDR1 reads SEHNR; CDR2 reads FQNEAQ (reference sequence). CDR3 length: 14 amino acids. This CDR3 is CASSPDRVNTEAFF. CDR3 nucleotides: TGTGCCAGCAGCCCTGACAGGGTAAACACTGAAGCTTTCTTT.

The chain carries TRBV5-4 and TRBJ2-1, with 9 nucleotides matching TRBD2. There are 20 residues in the CDR3. CDR1 SGHNT and CDR2 YYREEE come from the germline V gene (reference sequence). With V trimmed by 0 bases and J by 0 bases, 13 bases remained unmatched. The CDR3 nucleotides are TGTGCCAGCAGCTTGGAGGCGGGAGGGCCTTATACCAGCTCCTACAATGAGCAGTTCTTC. Protein: CASSLEAGGPYTSSYNEQFF.

V is TRBV28 and J is TRBJ1-5, with D possibly TRBD1 on 5 matching bases. CDR3 length equals 18 residues. V lost 6 bases and J 0 bases, leaving 21 bases between the germline ends. Germline assignment: CDR1 MDHEN and CDR2 SYDVKM. Here the CDR3 DNA reads TGTGCCAGCAGGCCCCATATTACGGGGGATTATAGCAATCAGCCCCAGCATTTT. As protein: CASRPHITGDYSNQPQHF.

The chain employs TRBV6-1 and TRBJ2-1; D unresolved. The CDR3 runs to 16 residues. Looked up from germline, CDR1 is MNHNS and CDR2 is SASEGT. Deletions cut 0 bases from V and 1 base from J, with 10 bases between. The CDR3 bases are TGTGCCAGCAGTGAAGCCTCGTGGGGATCCTACAATGAGCAGTTCTTC. This gives the protein CASSEASWGSYNEQFF.